Following are 8 T cell receptor beta chains from one sample sequenced in a study of long-term antiretroviral therapy in people with HIV. immunoSEQ v3.0 was run at survey level. Assay used: immunoSEQ multiplex PCR; TCRdb lists only in-frame clones, some missing. The top ten hold 15% of the sample, which has about 16,000 clones, over 60% seen once. The sequencing here drew on unsorted PBMCs, taken roughly 2.5 years before starting antiretroviral therapy. Receptors were obtained from a woman aged 45 to 65 with HIV.

The chain employs TRBV19 and TRBJ1-5, with TRBD1 matching 8 bases. The CDR3 has 16 amino acids. Germline-derived CDR1 and CDR2 are LNHDA and SQIVND (reference sequence). The trim removed 4 bases at V and 2 bases at J, leaving 7 bases unmatched. CDR3 sequence reads: CASSTRQGSRNQPQHF. The CDR3 coding sequence is TGTGCCAGTAGTACCCGACAGGGGTCCCGCAATCAGCCCCAGCATTTT.

V and J are TRBV9 and TRBJ2-1; 8 bases line up with TRBD2. Germline CDR1 and CDR2: SGDLS and YYNGEE. V shed 0 bases and J 10 bases; nucleotides not matched to a gene: 6. CDR3 length equals 14 residues. CDR3 in amino acids: CASSVGFAGGEQFF. The CDR3 nucleotides read TGTGCCAGCAGCGTAGGGTTTGCGGGGGGAGAGCAGTTCTTC. Drawing the rest from reference TRBV9 and TRBJ2-1, the complete variable domain is DSGVTQTPKHLITATGQRVTLRCSPRSGDLSVYWYQQSLDQGLQFLIQYYNGEERAKGNILERFSAQQFPDLHSELNLSSLELGDSALYFCASSVGFAGGEQFFGPGTRLTVL.

The chain employs TRBV7-3 and TRBJ2-3, with 12 positions matching TRBD2. With V trimmed by 4 bases and J by 6 bases, 5 bases remained unmatched. The length of the CDR3 is 15 residues. The germline CDR1 and CDR2 sequences are SGHTA and FQGTGA. CDR3 protein: CASSSTGLAGDTQYF. The CDR3 DNA reads as TGTGCCAGCAGCTCCACCGGACTAGCGGGGGATACGCAGTATTTT.

This clone appeared a single time. The J gene is TRBJ2-7, the V gene TRBV19; 12 nucleotides align to TRBD2. The length of the CDR3 is 16 residues. The germline V gene encodes CDR1 LNHDA and CDR2 SQIVND (reference sequence). The V segment lost 1 base and the J segment 3 bases; nucleotides outside the gene matches: 4. CDR3 DNA sequence: TGTGCCAGTAGTATAGCAGGACTAGCGGGGATCTACGAGCAGTACTTC. It encodes CASSIAGLAGIYEQYF.

The chain couples TRBV19 to TRBJ1-3; 8 nucleotides align to TRBD1. The CDR3 contains 16 residues. The V gene end was trimmed by 5 bases and the J gene end by 4 bases; junction bases not matched to a gene: 10. CDR1 LNHDA and CDR2 SQIVND come from the germline V gene (reference sequence). The CDR3 protein is CASSPPGQGGGNTIYF. The CDR3 coding sequence is TGTGCCAGTAGTCCCCCCGGACAGGGAGGAGGAAACACCATATATTTT.

This clone occurred a few times. The chain combines TRBV27 with TRBJ1-5; 9 positions match TRBD1. From germline, CDR1 is MNHEY and CDR2 SMNVEV (reference sequence). V was clipped by 1 base and J by 1 base; unmatched bases: 8. The CDR3 contains 18 residues. The CDR3 DNA reads as TGTGCCAGCAGTTTATACCCCTCGGGACAGGGAAGCAATCAGCCCCAGCATTTT. It yields the protein CASSLYPSGQGSNQPQHF.

The chain links TRBV20-1 to TRBJ1-5; the D is unclear. Trimming removed 6 bases at V and 7 bases at J, with 10 bases between. Germline V gene sequence: CDR1 DFQATT, CDR2 SNEGSKA (reference sequence). The CDR3 loop spans 11 amino acids. The DNA for the CDR3 is TGCAGTGCCGGTAGGACCCAGCCCCAGCATTTT. Amino acid sequence: CSAGRTQPQHF.

The chain uses TRBV6-6 and TRBJ2-1; 9 nucleotides align to TRBD1. This CDR3 has 15 amino acids. Unmatched junction bases numbered 8, after V lost 7 bases and J lost 4 bases. Germline V gene sequence: CDR1 MNHNY, CDR2 SVGAGI (reference sequence). CDR3 loop: CASTIGQGSYNEQFF. The CDR3 nucleotides are TGTGCCAGCACCATAGGACAGGGGAGTTACAATGAGCAGTTCTTC.